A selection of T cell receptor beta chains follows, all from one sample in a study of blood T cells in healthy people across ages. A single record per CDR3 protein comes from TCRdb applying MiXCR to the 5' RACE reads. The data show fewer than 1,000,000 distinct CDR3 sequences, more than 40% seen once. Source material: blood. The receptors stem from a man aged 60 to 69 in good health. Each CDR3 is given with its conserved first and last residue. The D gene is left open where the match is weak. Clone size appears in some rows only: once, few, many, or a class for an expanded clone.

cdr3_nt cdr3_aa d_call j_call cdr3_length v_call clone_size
TGTGCCAGCGGCACGTCCGGGACCAGGGAGACCCAGTACTTC CASGTSGTRETQYF . TRBJ2-5 14 TRBV7-2 once
TGCAGTGCTAGAGATTCCAGCGAAAAACTGTTTTTT CSARDSSEKLFF . TRBJ1-4 12 TRBV20-1 .
TGCAGTGCTAGAGCACCTAGCGGGGGGGCCAGTGAGCAGTTCTTC CSARAPSGGASEQFF TRBD2 TRBJ2-1 15 TRBV20-1 .
TGTGCCAGCAGTTTCGCAGGGACGCCTAAGGAGACCCAGTACTTC CASSFAGTPKETQYF . TRBJ2-5 15 TRBV12-3/TRBV12-4 many
TGTGCCAGCAAAGTTACCCCGGGGCCAAGGTGGCCCCAGCATTTT CASKVTPGPRWPQHF . TRBJ1-5 15 TRBV27 once
TGTGCCAGCAGCCCAAGATCAACGAACACTGAAGCTTTCTTT CASSPRSTNTEAFF . TRBJ1-1 14 TRBV7-9 .
TGCGCCAGCAGCCGGGGGGACAGGGGCTACAATGAGCAGTTCTTC CASSRGDRGYNEQFF TRBD1 TRBJ2-1 15 TRBV4-3 .
TGTGCCAGCAGTTTCGACGGATCGGGTACTACTGAGCAGTTCTTC CASSFDGSGTTEQFF . TRBJ2-1 15 TRBV27 few
TGTGCCAGCAGCCAAGAGGGGAGCGTTTCCTACGAGCAGTACTTC CASSQEGSVSYEQYF . TRBJ2-7 15 TRBV3-1 .
TGTGCCAGCAGTTACAGGCCCTCCTATGGCTACACCTTC CASSYRPSYGYTF . TRBJ1-2 13 TRBV6-2/TRBV6-3 many
TGTGCCAGCAGCTTAGGGACAGGGAAAGAGACCCAGTTCTTC CASSLGTGKETQFF TRBD1 TRBJ2-1 14 TRBV11-2 .
TGTGCCAGCAGTTGCATAGCCGAGGAGACCCAGTACTTC CASSCIAEETQYF . TRBJ2-5 13 TRBV27 .
TGTACCAGTAGTATAAATGGACAGGGGGTGAGCAATTCACCCCTCCACTTT CTSSINGQGVSNSPLHF TRBD1 TRBJ1-6 17 TRBV19 .
TGCAGCGTTGAGTGGCAGGCCCCCAATGAGCAGTTCTTC CSVEWQAPNEQFF . TRBJ2-1 13 TRBV29-1 .
TGTGCCAGCAGCCCCCTGGGGGGCGGCCACTATGGCTACACCTTC CASSPLGGGHYGYTF . TRBJ1-2 15 TRBV7-8 .
TGTGCCTGGAGTACCCAGGGCAATCGGCCCCAGCATTTT CAWSTQGNRPQHF . TRBJ1-5 13 TRBV30 .